Below, 20 T cell receptor beta chains from the same sample are listed, as sequenced in a study of blood T cell repertoires in COVID-19. Method: immunoSEQ multiplex PCR; TCRdb's copy keeps in-frame clones and lacks some. The repertoire holds 300,000 to 400,000 clones, with roughly 90% as singletons. The sequenced sample consisted of PBMCs or T cells enriched from blood (not recorded which). The receptors here all came from a woman under 40 with acute COVID-19.

The V and J genes are TRBV7-2 and TRBJ2-4; 7 bases match TRBD1. The CDR3 is 17 amino acids. The germline CDR1 and CDR2 sequences are SGHTA and FQGNSA. Trimming removed 0 bases from V and 0 bases from J; junction bases left unmatched: 5. The CDR3 DNA follows: TGTGCCAGCAGCTTAGCGCCGGGACAGATAGCCAAAAACATTCAGTACTTC. It codes for CASSLAPGQIAKNIQYF.

The chain couples TRBV25-1 to TRBJ2-3; D not certain. CDR1 is MGHDK, CDR2 SYGVNS, per germline. This CDR3 has 11 amino acids. The V end lost 4 bases, the J end lost 5 bases, and 4 bases lay between the germline ends. The CDR3: CASSARDTQYF. CDR3 sequence (DNA): TGTGCCAGCAGTGCCAGAGATACGCAGTATTTT. The full variable domain, with the rest looked up from reference TRBV25-1 and TRBJ2-3, is EADIYQTPRYLVIGTGKKITLECSQTMGHDKMYWYQQDPGMELHLIHYSYGVNSTEKGDLSSESTVSRIRTEHFPLTLESARPSHTSQYLCASSARDTQYFGPGTRLTVL.

This clone was counted a few times. The chain links TRBV7-9 to TRBJ1-2; TRBD1 matches 11 bases. V was pared by 8 bases and J by 8 bases, with 16 bases of the junction left unmatched. The CDR3 extends over 16 amino acids. Per germline, CDR1 SEHNR and CDR2 FQNEAQ (reference sequence). CDR3 residues: CASAPIQGQGATGYTF. The DNA for the CDR3 is TGTGCCAGCGCCCCCATCCAAGGACAGGGGGCTACGGGCTACACCTTC.

V and J are TRBV13 and TRBJ2-5; 7 bases agree with TRBD1. The germline V gene has CDR1 PRHDT and CDR2 FYEKMQ (reference sequence). Germline trimming cut 5 bases from V and 5 bases from J; bases unmatched to any gene: 20. CDR3 length equals 18 residues. CDR3 bases: TGTGCCAGCAGCGAAGCCGGGACAGTCGACGGTGCTGTGGAGACCCAGTACTTC. It specifies CASSEAGTVDGAVETQYF.

The rearrangement links TRBV20-1 to TRBJ2-7; possibly TRBD2 for D (6 bases). The CDR3 spans 16 residues. The V end was cut by 3 bases, the J end by 0 bases, with 18 bases between. The V gene's germline CDR1 is DFQATT and CDR2 SNEGSKA (reference sequence). The CDR3 bases are TGCAGTGCTAGTGAGGGCGGGGTCCTTAGCTCCTACGAGCAGTACTTC. Translation gives CSASEGGVLSSYEQYF.

The chain links TRBV7-2 to TRBJ1-2; D not resolved. The V gene's germline CDR1 is SGHTA and CDR2 FQGNSA. The CDR3 loop spans 15 amino acids. V lost 1 base and J lost 7, with 16 bases in between. The CDR3 protein is CASSLGGSEVVGYTF. CDR3 coding DNA: TGTGCCAGCAGCTTAGGCGGCAGTGAGGTGGTTGGCTACACCTTC.

V usage is TRBV30 and J usage is TRBJ1-5; 7 nucleotides align to TRBD1. Germline-derived CDR1 and CDR2 are GTSNPN and SVGIG (reference sequence). The ends lost 6 bases at V and 2 bases at J; junction bases unmatched: 4. The CDR3 sequence is 13 residues long. CDR3 loop: CACSGQRNQPQHF. The CDR3 coding sequence is TGTGCCTGCTCGGGACAGCGCAATCAGCCCCAGCATTTT.

The chain recombines TRBV15 with TRBJ2-1; D is unresolved. V shed 0 bases and J shed 0 bases, with 9 bases lying between them. CDR3 size: 16 residues. The germline V gene encodes CDR1 LNHNV and CDR2 YYDKDF (reference sequence). As DNA, the CDR3 is TGTGCCACCAGCAGAGACCAAGCGTTCTCCTACAATGAGCAGTTCTTC. Amino acid sequence: CATSRDQAFSYNEQFF.

This clone was picked up one time. The rearrangement links TRBV18 to TRBJ1-5; 9 nucleotides line up with TRBD1. This CDR3 is 18 amino acids long. Germline CDR1 KGHSH, CDR2 LQKENI. V was pared by 2 bases and J by 5 bases, with 13 bases of the junction left unmatched. The CDR3 DNA reads as TGTGCCAGCTCACCAAATATAACGGGACAGGGCATTCATCAGCCCCAGCATTTT. This translates into CASSPNITGQGIHQPQHF.

The chain joins TRBV7-8 to TRBJ2-7; tentatively, D is TRBD1 (6 bases). V was pared by 5 bases and J by 0 bases, with 11 bases between. CDR3 length: 14 amino acids. CDR1 SGHVS and CDR2 FQNEAQ come from the germline V gene. In DNA, the CDR3 is TGTGCCAGCAGCCGCAGGGGATCCTCCTACGAGCAGTACTTC. This sequence encodes CASSRRGSSYEQYF.

The chain links TRBV13 to TRBJ2-2, with D possibly being TRBD2 (5 bases). CDR3 length: 17 residues. Trimming left V 5 bases short and J 7 bases short, with 23 bases between. Germline assignment: CDR1 PRHDT and CDR2 FYEKMQ (reference sequence). As DNA, the CDR3 is TGTGCCAGCAGCATTAGACTACCTGGAGGTACCCTCGGGGAGCTGTTTTTT. Protein: CASSIRLPGGTLGELFF. Complete variable domain (other parts from reference TRBV13 and TRBJ2-2): AAGVIQSPRHLIKEKRETATLKCYPIPRHDTVYWYQQGPGQDPQFLISFYEKMQSDKGSIPDRFSAQQFSDYHSELNMSSLELGDSALYFCASSIRLPGGTLGELFFGEGSRLTVL.

This chain uses TRBV11-1 with TRBJ2-1; the D gene is possibly TRBD1 (6 bases). The germline V gene encodes CDR1 SGHAT and CDR2 FQDESV (reference sequence). The CDR3 is made up of 16 amino acids. V was clipped by 1 base and J by 10 bases, with 20 bases between them. Here the CDR3 DNA reads TGTGCCAGCAGCTTAGTTTCCCCGGGCAGGGGTGGCGAGCAGTTCTTC. Translation gives CASSLVSPGRGGEQFF.

The rearrangement joins TRBV7-2 to TRBJ1-5; TRBD1 matches at 10 bases. From germline, CDR1 is SGHTA and CDR2 FQGNSA. The trim removed 4 bases at V and 2 bases at J, leaving 5 bases unmatched. The CDR3 is made up of 16 amino acids. The CDR3: CASSWRDRGGNQPQHF. The CDR3 DNA sequence: TGTGCCAGCAGCTGGAGGGACAGGGGCGGCAATCAGCCCCAGCATTTT.

The chain carries TRBV2 and TRBJ2-7; D call uncertain. The CDR3 is 16 amino acids. V was pared by 8 bases and J by 4 bases, with 24 bases between. Germline CDR1 is SNHLY and CDR2 is FYNNEI. CDR3 in amino acids: CASSESESRMNYEQYF. The DNA of the CDR3 is TGTGCCAGCTCTGAAAGCGAGTCCCGAATGAATTACGAGCAGTACTTC.

CDR3 loop: CASRTAGPSRETQYF. The CDR3 DNA is TGTGCCAGCAGAACGGCGGGTCCTAGCAGGGAGACCCAGTACTTC. V usage is TRBV3-1 (or the pseudogene TRBV3-2) and J usage is TRBJ2-5; maybe TRBD2 (5 bases). Germline V gene lookup returns CDR1 LGHDT and CDR2 YNNKEL (reference sequence). Trimming removed 6 bases from V and 5 bases from J, with 19 bases in between. CDR3 length equals 15 residues.

The chain has TRBV5-8 and TRBJ2-6; 7 positions match TRBD2. V gave up 2 bases and J gave up 0 bases; unmatched junction bases: 2. CDR1 and CDR2 from the germline V gene are SGHTS and YDEGEE. The length of the CDR3 is 16 residues. The DNA for the CDR3 is TGTGCCAGCAGCTTTGGGGGGGTCTCTGGGGCCAACGTCCTGACTTTC. Protein product: CASSFGGVSGANVLTF.

V usage is TRBV10-3 and J usage is TRBJ2-5, with a weak D call TRBD1 (6 bases). Germline V gene sequence: CDR1 ENHRY, CDR2 SYGVKD. This CDR3 has 14 residues. Trimming removed 7 bases at V and 5 bases at J, with 17 bases between. The CDR3 DNA sequence: TGTGCCATCACCGAGGACAGTCCGACGGAGACCCAGTACTTC. Translation: CAITEDSPTETQYF.

This clone was recorded many times. The J gene is TRBJ2-3, the V gene TRBV15, with TRBD2 identical over 8 bases. After removal of 4 bases from V and 4 bases from J, the junction contained 10 bases not matched to a gene. CDR1 LNHNV and CDR2 YYDKDF come from the germline V gene (reference sequence). The CDR3 runs 16 residues. The CDR3 sequence: CATSTSQAGGADTQYF. The DNA of the CDR3 is TGTGCCACCAGCACCTCTCAGGCGGGGGGTGCAGATACGCAGTATTTT.

The V gene is TRBV5-1, the J gene TRBJ1-2, with D possibly matching TRBD1 (5 bases). CDR1 is SGHRS, CDR2 YFSETQ, per germline. V was clipped by 4 bases and J by 4 bases, with 14 bases between them. The CDR3 length is 14 residues. Here the CDR3 reads CASSRDAGTYGYTF. Here the CDR3 DNA reads TGCGCCAGCAGCCGTGACGCGGGGACCTATGGCTACACCTTC.

This sequence joins TRBV4-2 and TRBJ2-7; 7 bases are a match to TRBD1. Germline V gene data show CDR1 as LGHNA and CDR2 as YNFKEQ. This CDR3 has 13 residues. With 4 bases clipped from V and 3 bases from J, the junction kept 3 bases outside the gene matches. CDR3 DNA: TGTGCCAGCAGCCTTGACAGGGACTACGAGCAGTACTTC. Its protein is CASSLDRDYEQYF.